This is a list of T cell receptor beta chains from one sample in a study of blood T cell repertoires in COVID-19. Sequencing was performed with immunoSEQ multiplex PCR; in TCRdb, only in-frame clones are kept and a portion is missing. The sample has about 200,000 clones; 86% are singletons. The sequencing sample was made of PBMCs or T cells enriched from blood (not recorded which). These receptors all come from a man in his forties or fifties with acute COVID-19. Each CDR3 is given with its conserved first and last residue. Size is omitted from some rows. Given values are once, few, many or a class for expanded clones.

CDR3aa,len,v_gene,abundance,j_gene
CAVGMGGEQYF,11,TRBV15,.,TRBJ2-7
CASGLVGRGSTDTQYF,16,TRBV12-5,.,TRBJ2-3
CASSLEAGRSNEQFF,15,TRBV7-2,.,TRBJ2-1
CASSWTGGRETQYF,14,TRBV5-6,.,TRBJ2-5
CASSSRGAFF,10,TRBV28,.,TRBJ1-1
CASSLSGTFGTEAFF,15,TRBV11-2,.,TRBJ1-1
CASSLGGLSTDTQYF,15,TRBV7-7,.,TRBJ2-3
CAWGQGVLNTQYF,13,TRBV30,.,TRBJ2-3
CASSYRTGSNNEQFF,15,TRBV6-5,.,TRBJ2-1
CASSFSRTEAFF,12,TRBV7-9,.,TRBJ1-1
CASSLLQGGRYEQYF,15,TRBV28,.,TRBJ2-7
CSAAGLAGVVETQYF,15,TRBV29-1,.,TRBJ2-5
CSVAYQGDTEAFF,13,TRBV29-1,.,TRBJ1-1
CASSLARRSGGYTF,14,TRBV28,.,TRBJ1-2
CASSQTGSAWGSNQPQHF,18,TRBV2,few,TRBJ1-5
CATSRDITSGRSYNEQFF,18,TRBV15,.,TRBJ2-1
CASSEPLAEFGEQFF,15,TRBV6-5,once,TRBJ2-1
CASSPERPLHEKLFF,15,TRBV6-5,.,TRBJ1-4
CASSWLAGGEQYF,13,TRBV30,.,TRBJ2-7
CASSPGQGATTEAFF,15,TRBV18,.,TRBJ1-1
CASSEVGPNTGELFF,15,TRBV2,.,TRBJ2-2
CATSSAGQGKTEAFF,15,TRBV15,.,TRBJ1-1
CASSSPTYEQYF,12,TRBV5-4,.,TRBJ2-7
CASIGQGAHEQYF,13,TRBV5-1,.,TRBJ2-7
CASSSFSGLQETQYF,15,TRBV28,.,TRBJ2-5
CASTTNPLGTEAFF,14,TRBV28,.,TRBJ1-1
CASSTTGRLGAFF,13,TRBV6-5,few,TRBJ1-1
CASGAVLAGTDTQYF,15,TRBV6-5,.,TRBJ2-3
CASSQSLIAETQYF,14,TRBV3-1/TRBV3-2,.,TRBJ2-5
CASNLEANQPQHF,13,TRBV2,.,TRBJ1-5
CASKETGSATNEKLFF,16,TRBV2,.,TRBJ1-4